The 13 T cell receptor beta chains below come from one sample, sequenced in a study of PD-L1 blockade in urothelial cancer. Data came from immunoSEQ multiplex PCR; TCRdb stores just in-frame clones and leaves some out. This repertoire shows 85,000 to 90,000 clones, roughly 90% found once; its top ten account for roughly a tenth. Sample: PBMCs, taken around atezolizumab (anti-PD-L1) treatment. The receptors here all came from a man aged 55 to 70 with urothelial cancer.

This chain uses TRBV27 with TRBJ2-1; D ambiguous. The CDR3 loop spans 15 amino acids. Trimming cost V 6 bases and J 0 bases, with 12 bases left between them. Germline V lookup: CDR1 MNHEY, CDR2 SMNVEV (reference sequence). Written as DNA, the CDR3 is TGTGCCAGCAGACTCACAGTAAGCTCCTACAATGAGCAGTTCTTC. Protein sequence: CASRLTVSSYNEQFF.

The chain is built from TRBV5-8 and TRBJ2-7; 13 bases match TRBD2. The CDR3 has 13 residues. Germline V gene sequence: CDR1 SGHTS, CDR2 YDEGEE. Unmatched junction bases numbered 1, after V lost 4 bases and J lost 6 bases. CDR3 in DNA: TGTGCCAGCAGCCGACTAGCGGGAGGCGAGCAGTACTTC. Protein sequence: CASSRLAGGEQYF.

Written as DNA, the CDR3 is TGTGCCATCAGGGGGGGACCGGGAGAAGAGACCCAGTACTTC. Encoded protein: CAIRGGPGEETQYF. The chain carries TRBV10-3 and TRBJ2-5; possibly TRBD2 for D (6 bases). CDR1 is ENHRY, CDR2 SYGVKD, per germline. There are 14 residues in the CDR3. Trimming cost V 6 bases and J 3 bases, with 14 bases left between them.

This clone appeared a few times. The J gene is TRBJ1-2, the V gene TRBV2; 9 bases line up with TRBD1. V lost 1 base and J lost 6; bases outside the gene matches: 0. Per the germline V gene, CDR1 is SNHLY and CDR2 is FYNNEI. This CDR3 has 13 amino acids. This chain's CDR3 is CASSEGTGDGYTF. CDR3 DNA: TGTGCCAGCAGTGAAGGGACAGGGGATGGCTACACCTTC. Using reference TRBV2 and TRBJ1-2 for the parts outside the CDR3, the full variable domain is EPEVTQTPSHQVTQMGQEVILRCVPISNHLYFYWYRQILGQKVEFLVSFYNNEISEKSEIFDDQFSVERPDGSNFTLKIRSTKLEDSAMYFCASSEGTGDGYTFGSGTRLTVV.

Here the CDR3 DNA reads TGTGCCAGCAGCCCAAGGACAGGGTTTACTAATGAAAAACTGTTTTTT. It encodes CASSPRTGFTNEKLFF. The chain is built from TRBV7-3 and TRBJ1-4; TRBD1 matches 8 bases. Unmatched junction bases numbered 7, after V lost 5 bases and J lost 2 bases. The CDR3 loop spans 16 amino acids. Germline CDR1 and CDR2: SGHTA and FQGTGA. Looking up the rest from reference TRBV7-3 and TRBJ1-4 gives the full variable domain: GAGVSQTPSNKVTEKGKYVELRCDPISGHTALYWYRQSLGQGPEFLIYFQGTGAADDSGLPNDRFFAVRPEGSVSTLKIQRTERGDSAVYLCASSPRTGFTNEKLFFGSGTQLSVL.

The chain couples TRBV5-6 to TRBJ1-5; no clear D. Per germline, CDR1 SGHDT and CDR2 YYEEEE. The V gene lost 2 bases and the J gene lost 0 bases, with 6 bases spanning the gap. This CDR3 spans 14 amino acids. The CDR3 bases are TGTGCCAGCAGCTTTATGAGTAGCAATCAGCCCCAGCATTTT. Encoded protein: CASSFMSSNQPQHF.

The genes are TRBV7-2 and TRBJ2-3, with D possibly being TRBD2 (5 bases). The CDR3 is 15 residues long. Germline loops: CDR1 SGHTA, CDR2 FQGNSA. The V end was cut by 2 bases, the J end by 0 bases, with 9 bases between. CDR3 sequence: CASSLLAQSTDTQYF. CDR3 coding DNA: TGTGCCAGCAGCTTACTAGCACAGAGCACAGATACGCAGTATTTT. Supplemented by reference TRBV7-2 and TRBJ2-3, the full variable domain reads GAGVSQSPSNKVTEKGKDVELRCDPISGHTALYWYRQSLGQGLEFLIYFQGNSAPDKSGLPSDRFSAERTGGSVSTLTIQRTQQEDSAVYLCASSLLAQSTDTQYFGPGTRLTVL.

CDR3 protein: CASSFGGRETQYF. The CDR3 DNA sequence: TGTGCCAGCAGCTTCGGGGGGCGGGAGACCCAGTACTTC. The chain has TRBV7-6 and TRBJ2-5; possible D gene TRBD2, 7 bases. The ends were cut back, 3 bases at V and 5 bases at J, with 10 bases in the middle. The length of the CDR3 is 13 residues. Germline assignment: CDR1 SGHVS and CDR2 FNYEAQ.

The CDR3, as DNA: TGCGCCAGCAGTGGAGGACAGGGAATCGACAATGAGCAGTTCTTC. The encoded protein is CASSGGQGIDNEQFF. V gene TRBV10-1 combines with J gene TRBJ2-1; 8 bases agree with TRBD1. CDR1 WNHNN and CDR2 SYGVQD come from the germline V gene (reference sequence). The CDR3 runs to 15 residues. J was trimmed by 5 bases and V by 4 bases; bases with no gene match: 7.

V and J are TRBV7-9 and TRBJ2-7; TRBD2 is a possible D gene (6 bases). Per germline, CDR1 SEHNR and CDR2 FQNEAQ (reference sequence). Trimming left V 11 bases short and J 3 bases short, with 17 bases between. CDR3 length: 13 amino acids. The CDR3 loop is CAVYGGEDYEQYF. CDR3 DNA sequence: TGTGCCGTCTATGGCGGGGAGGACTACGAGCAGTACTTC.

The chain is built from TRBV5-8 and TRBJ2-1; 7 nucleotides agree with TRBD2. This CDR3 contains 17 residues. From germline, CDR1 is SGHTS and CDR2 YDEGEE. V gave up 5 bases and J gave up 7 bases; unmatched junction bases: 18. The CDR3 sequence: CASSTSTFTGGSNEQFF. The DNA of the CDR3 is TGTGCCAGCAGTACTAGCACATTCACGGGGGGATCGAATGAGCAGTTCTTC.

The chain joins TRBV6-1 to TRBJ2-1; 9 bases match TRBD2. Germline trimming cut 4 bases from V and 2 bases from J; bases unmatched to any gene: 3. In germline, CDR1 is MNHNS, CDR2 SASEGT. This CDR3 spans 15 amino acids. CDR3 region: CASSVGGGAYNEQFF. DNA for the CDR3: TGTGCCAGCAGTGTCGGCGGGGGGGCCTACAATGAGCAGTTCTTC.

This clone was seen just once. The chain joins TRBV27 to TRBJ2-7; D uncertain. The CDR3 runs 13 residues. Trimming left V 1 base short and J 5 bases short, with 9 bases between. Per germline, CDR1 MNHEY and CDR2 SMNVEV (reference sequence). The CDR3 region has the DNA TGTGCCAGCAGTTTATTACAGTCCCACGAGCAGTACTTC. It encodes CASSLLQSHEQYF.